Each of the 9 T cell receptor beta chains below was sequenced from the same sample in a study of vaccination and CD4 T cells after COVID-19. Treatment noted: roughly 11-day PBMC culture with coronavirus spike peptide pools or control peptides (ViraFEST assay). Cultured CD4+ T-cell DNA underwent Oncomine TCR Beta short-read sequencing. Using its own MiXCR run on the PCR reads, TCRdb lists one record per CDR3 protein. The sample includes approximately 10,000 distinct CDR3 sequences, roughly 51% of them seen just once. These receptors lack a known antigen. Sequenced input: CD4+ T cells from blood, cultured in vitro. These receptors originate from a human donor who had recovered from COVID-19.

This clonotype was picked up a small number of times. The chain joins TRBV6-1 to TRBJ1-6; D gene uncertain. Looked up from germline, CDR1 is MNHNS and CDR2 is SASEGT. Trimming left V 5 bases short and J 7 bases short, with 15 bases between. This CDR3 comprises 15 residues. CDR3 sequence (DNA): TGTGCCAGCAGTCAAGGGCCAGTCGTAAATTCACCCCTCCACTTT. It is translated as CASSQGPVVNSPLHF.

The chain uses TRBV30 and TRBJ1-2, with no clear D. The germline CDR1 and CDR2 sequences are GTSNPN and SVGIG (reference sequence). The CDR3 totals 11 residues. The ends were cut back, 0 bases at V and 4 bases at J, with 3 bases in the middle. The DNA of the CDR3 is TGTGCCTGGAGTGTAGGCTATGGCTACACCTTC. This encodes CAWSVGYGYTF.

This clonotype was counted only a few times. V usage is TRBV20-1 and J usage is TRBJ2-1, with 10 bases fitting TRBD2. Germline trimming cut 0 bases from V and 10 bases from J; bases unmatched to any gene: 6. The V gene's germline CDR1 is DFQATT and CDR2 SNEGSKA (reference sequence). The CDR3 loop spans 14 amino acids. The CDR3 nucleotides read TGCAGTGCTAGAGATAGCGGGAGGAACAGGGAGCAGTTCTTC. This gives the protein CSARDSGRNREQFF.

The table lists this clonotype with a few counts. Here the CDR3 reads CASSESGHRNQPQHF. The CDR3 DNA follows: TGCGCCAGCAGTGAGTCAGGGCATCGCAATCAGCCCCAGCATTTT. The genes are TRBV10-1 and TRBJ1-5; the D is unclear. Per germline, CDR1 WNHNN and CDR2 SYGVQD (reference sequence). This CDR3 has 15 residues. The ends were cut back, 0 bases at V and 2 bases at J, with 8 bases in the middle.

The chain uses TRBV23-1 and TRBJ2-5; no firm D call. TRBV23-1 is labeled an ORF, and its function is uncertain. This CDR3 spans 12 amino acids. The V and J ends lost 10 bases and 4 bases respectively, with 13 bases between them. This CDR3 reads CAISPMLETQYF. CDR3 nucleotides: TGCGCCATATCCCCCATGCTAGAGACCCAGTACTTC.

The chain combines TRBV28 with TRBJ2-5; 8 bases map to TRBD2. This CDR3 is 15 amino acids long. Germline-derived CDR1 and CDR2 are MDHEN and SYDVKM. V was clipped by 3 bases and J by 5 bases; unmatched bases: 8. CDR3 in amino acids: CASSFSGTRGETQYF. CDR3 DNA sequence: TGTGCCAGCAGTTTCTCGGGGACTAGAGGTGAGACCCAGTACTTC.

This clonotype was recorded a few times. The chain links TRBV7-6 to TRBJ2-7, with 9 positions matching TRBD2. V gave up 5 bases and J gave up 5 bases; unmatched junction bases: 7. CDR1 and CDR2 from the germline V gene are SGHVS and FNYEAQ. The CDR3 loop spans 14 amino acids. The CDR3 loop reads CASSGSGGTDEQYF. The CDR3 DNA follows: TGTGCCAGCAGCGGTAGCGGGGGAACAGACGAGCAGTACTTC. The full variable domain, in which reference TRBV7-6 and TRBJ2-7 provide the parts outside the CDR3, is GAGVSQSPRYKVTKRGQDVALRCDPISGHVSLYWYRQALGQGPEFLTYFNYEAQQDKSGLPNDRFSAERPEGSISTLTIQRTEQRDSAMYRCASSGSGGTDEQYFGPGTRLTVT.

Sample share makes this clonotype medium-sized (0.01 to 0.1%). V is TRBV10-2 and J is TRBJ1-2; D might be TRBD1 (5 bases). Germline V CDR1 and CDR2: WSHSY, SAAADI. The CDR3 runs to 14 residues. V shed 2 bases and J shed 8 bases, with 15 bases lying between them. The CDR3 nucleotides read TGCGCCAGCAGTGAGGCCAGGGCCTTAACGGGCTACACCTTC. Protein: CASSEARALTGYTF.

The V gene is TRBV5-8, the J gene TRBJ2-7, with 12 bases that match TRBD2. The CDR3 loop spans 16 amino acids. Germline V gives CDR1 SGHTS, CDR2 YDEGEE. J was trimmed by 6 bases and V by 0 bases; bases with no gene match: 7. The CDR3 reads CASSLGLAGGQGEQYF. The CDR3 bases are TGTGCCAGCAGCTTGGGCCTAGCGGGAGGGCAGGGCGAGCAGTACTTC.